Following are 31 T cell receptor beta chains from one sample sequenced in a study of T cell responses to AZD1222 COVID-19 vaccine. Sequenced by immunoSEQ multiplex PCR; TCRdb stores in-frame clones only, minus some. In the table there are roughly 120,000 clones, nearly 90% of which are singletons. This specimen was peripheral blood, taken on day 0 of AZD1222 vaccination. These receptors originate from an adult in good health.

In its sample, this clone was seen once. The CDR3 here is CASGPPGFLNGYTF. DNA for the CDR3: TGTGCCAGTGGACCACCGGGATTCCTCAATGGCTACACCTTC. This sequence joins TRBV19 and TRBJ1-2; no definite D call. Deletions cut 8 bases from V and 6 bases from J, with 19 bases between. Germline V lookup: CDR1 LNHDA, CDR2 SQIVND (reference sequence). The CDR3 consists of 14 residues.

CDR3 coding DNA: TGTGCCAGCAGCGCCAACTTCAATGAGCAGTTCTTC. Residues: CASSANFNEQFF. J is TRBJ2-1 and V is TRBV5-4; D remains unclear. This CDR3 region has 12 residues. Trimming removed 4 bases from V and 6 bases from J, with 8 bases in between. CDR1 is SGHNT, CDR2 YYREEE, per germline (reference sequence).

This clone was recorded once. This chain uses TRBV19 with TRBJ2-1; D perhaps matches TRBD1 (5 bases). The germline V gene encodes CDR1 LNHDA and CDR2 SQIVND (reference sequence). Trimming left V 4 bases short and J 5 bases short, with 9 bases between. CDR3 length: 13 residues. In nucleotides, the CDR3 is TGTGCCAGTAGTACACAGGTAGACAATGAGCAGTTCTTC. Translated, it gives CASSTQVDNEQFF.

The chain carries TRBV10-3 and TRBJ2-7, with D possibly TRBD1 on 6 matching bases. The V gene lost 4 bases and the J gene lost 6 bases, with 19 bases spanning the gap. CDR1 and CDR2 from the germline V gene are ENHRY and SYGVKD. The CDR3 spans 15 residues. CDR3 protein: CAISAAGTQRGEQYF. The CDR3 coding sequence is TGTGCCATCAGTGCCGCCGGGACACAAAGGGGCGAGCAGTACTTC.

CDR3 region: CASSWGSGNAQPNSPLHF. In DNA form, the CDR3 reads TGTGCCAGCAGTTGGGGGTCAGGGAATGCCCAGCCTAATTCACCCCTCCACTTT. The chain employs TRBV27 and TRBJ1-6; possibly TRBD1 for D (5 bases). This CDR3 region has 18 residues. Between the trimmed V and J ends, which lost 4 bases and 6 bases, there was a span of 22 bases. Germline loops: CDR1 MNHEY, CDR2 SMNVEV (reference sequence).

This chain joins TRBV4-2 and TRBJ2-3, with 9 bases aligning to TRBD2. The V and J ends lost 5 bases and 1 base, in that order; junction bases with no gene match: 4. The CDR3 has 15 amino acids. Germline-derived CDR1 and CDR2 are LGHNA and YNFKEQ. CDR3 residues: CASSARTSGTDTQYF. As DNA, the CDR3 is TGTGCCAGCAGCGCACGGACTAGCGGCACAGATACGCAGTATTTT.

The CDR3, as DNA: TGTGCCACCGAAGGGACAGGGTTACCCGGGGAGCTGTTTTTT. Protein product: CATEGTGLPGELFF. The rearrangement uses TRBV24-1 and TRBJ2-2; 9 nucleotides agree with TRBD1. The junction had 7 bases not matched to a gene; V was cut back by 9 bases and J by 6 bases. Germline V gene lookup returns CDR1 KGHDR and CDR2 SFDVKD. This CDR3 region has 14 residues.

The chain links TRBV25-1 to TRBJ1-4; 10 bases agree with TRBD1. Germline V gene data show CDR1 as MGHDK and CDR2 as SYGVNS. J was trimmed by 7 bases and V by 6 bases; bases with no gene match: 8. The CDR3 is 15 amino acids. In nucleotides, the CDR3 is TGTGCCAGCAGGGGTTGGGGGACAGGGGCTGAAAAACTGTTTTTT. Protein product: CASRGWGTGAEKLFF.

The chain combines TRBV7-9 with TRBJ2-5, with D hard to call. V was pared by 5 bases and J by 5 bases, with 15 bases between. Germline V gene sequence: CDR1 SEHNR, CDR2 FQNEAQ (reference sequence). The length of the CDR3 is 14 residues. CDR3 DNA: TGTGCCAGCAGCCTAGGAAACATCTGGGAGACCCAGTACTTC. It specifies CASSLGNIWETQYF.

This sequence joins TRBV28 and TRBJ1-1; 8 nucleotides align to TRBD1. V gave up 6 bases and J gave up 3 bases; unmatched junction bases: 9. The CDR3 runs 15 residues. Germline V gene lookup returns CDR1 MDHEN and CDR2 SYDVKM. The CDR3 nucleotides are TGTGCCAGCAGACCTACCACAGGGGGATACACTGAAGCTTTCTTT. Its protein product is CASRPTTGGYTEAFF.

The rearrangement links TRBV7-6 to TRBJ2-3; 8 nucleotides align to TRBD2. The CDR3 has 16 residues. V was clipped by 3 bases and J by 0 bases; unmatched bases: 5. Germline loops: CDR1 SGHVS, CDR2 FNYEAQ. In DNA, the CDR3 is TGTGCCAGCAGCTTCTTAGCGGGGACTAGCACAGATACGCAGTATTTT. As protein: CASSFLAGTSTDTQYF.

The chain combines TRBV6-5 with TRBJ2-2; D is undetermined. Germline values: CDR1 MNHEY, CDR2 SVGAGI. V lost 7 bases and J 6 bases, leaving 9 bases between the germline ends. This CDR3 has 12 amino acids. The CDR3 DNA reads TGTGCCAGCAAGTTGAATTCCGGGGAGCTGTTTTTT. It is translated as CASKLNSGELFF.

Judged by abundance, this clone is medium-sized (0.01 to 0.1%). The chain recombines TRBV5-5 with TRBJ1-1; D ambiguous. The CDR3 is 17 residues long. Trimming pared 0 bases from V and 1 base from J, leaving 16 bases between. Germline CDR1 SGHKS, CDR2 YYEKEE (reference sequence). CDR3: CASSLGESRTANTEAFF. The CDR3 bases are TGTGCCAGCAGCTTGGGGGAGAGTCGGACCGCGAACACTGAAGCTTTCTTT.

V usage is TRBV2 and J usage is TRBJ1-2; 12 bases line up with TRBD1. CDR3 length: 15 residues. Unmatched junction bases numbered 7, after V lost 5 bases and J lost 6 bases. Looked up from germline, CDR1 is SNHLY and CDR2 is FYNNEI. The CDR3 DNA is TGTGCCAGCAGTACTGGGGACAGGGGGCTGAATGGCTACACCTTC. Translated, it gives CASSTGDRGLNGYTF.

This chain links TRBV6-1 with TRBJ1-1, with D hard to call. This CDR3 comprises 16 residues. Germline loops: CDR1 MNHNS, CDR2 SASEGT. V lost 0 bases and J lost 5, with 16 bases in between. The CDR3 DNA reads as TGTGCCAGCAGTGAAGCCCCCGCCCAGGCGCGAACTGAAGCTTTCTTT. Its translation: CASSEAPAQARTEAFF.

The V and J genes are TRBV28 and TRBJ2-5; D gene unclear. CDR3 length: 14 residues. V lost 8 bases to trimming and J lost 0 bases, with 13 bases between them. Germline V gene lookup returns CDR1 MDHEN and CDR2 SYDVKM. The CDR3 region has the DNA TGTGCCAGCCACAAAATGCGGAACCAAGAGACCCAGTACTTC. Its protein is CASHKMRNQETQYF.

The CDR3 nucleotides are TGTGCCAGCAGTTTACAGATCGGGTCTAGCGGGGGGGCACTCACCGGGGAGCTGTTTTTT. Translated, it gives CASSLQIGSSGGALTGELFF. The chain uses TRBV28 and TRBJ2-2, with 12 bases fitting TRBD2. CDR1 and CDR2 (germline): MDHEN, SYDVKM. The CDR3 loop spans 20 amino acids. V shed 2 bases, J shed 4 bases, and the junction held 14 bases outside the gene matches.

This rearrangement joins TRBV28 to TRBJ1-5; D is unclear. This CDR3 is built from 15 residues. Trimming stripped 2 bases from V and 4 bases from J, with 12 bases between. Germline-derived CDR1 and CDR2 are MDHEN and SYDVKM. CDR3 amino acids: CASSLLGGKNQPQHF. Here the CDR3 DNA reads TGTGCCAGCAGTTTACTGGGCGGAAAAAATCAGCCCCAGCATTTT.

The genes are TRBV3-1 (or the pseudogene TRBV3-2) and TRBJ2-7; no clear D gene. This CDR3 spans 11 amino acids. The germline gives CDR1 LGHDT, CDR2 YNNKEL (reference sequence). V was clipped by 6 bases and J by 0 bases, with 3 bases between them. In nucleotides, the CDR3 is TGTGCCAGCAGTTACTCCTACGAGCAGTACTTC. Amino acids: CASSYSYEQYF.

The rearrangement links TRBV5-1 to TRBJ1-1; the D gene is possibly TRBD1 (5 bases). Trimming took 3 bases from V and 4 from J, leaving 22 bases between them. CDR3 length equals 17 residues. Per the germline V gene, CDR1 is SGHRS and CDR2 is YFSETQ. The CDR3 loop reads CASSYGHLDGQGTEAFF. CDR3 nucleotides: TGCGCCAGCAGCTACGGCCATCTGGACGGGCAGGGCACTGAAGCTTTCTTT. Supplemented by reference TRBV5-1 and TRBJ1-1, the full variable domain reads KAGVTQTPRYLIKTRGQQVTLSCSPISGHRSVSWYQQTPGQGLQFLFEYFSETQRNKGNFPGRFSGRQFSNSRSEMNVSTLELGDSALYLCASSYGHLDGQGTEAFFGQGTRLTVV.

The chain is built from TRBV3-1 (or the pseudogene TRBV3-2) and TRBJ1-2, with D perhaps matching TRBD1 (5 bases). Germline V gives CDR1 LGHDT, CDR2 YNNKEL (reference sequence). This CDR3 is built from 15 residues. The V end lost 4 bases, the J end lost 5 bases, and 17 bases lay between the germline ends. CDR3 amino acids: CASSPRSGAEYGYTF. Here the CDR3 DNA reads TGTGCCAGCAGCCCTCGTAGTGGGGCCGAGTATGGCTACACCTTC.

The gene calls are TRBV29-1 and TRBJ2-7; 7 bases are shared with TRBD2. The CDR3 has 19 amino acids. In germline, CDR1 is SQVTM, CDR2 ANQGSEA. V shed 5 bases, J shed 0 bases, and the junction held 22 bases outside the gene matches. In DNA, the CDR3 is TGCAGCGTTTTCTTTTCGGGCGAGGGAGGGCCGACGATCTCCTACGAGCAGTACTTC. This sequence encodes CSVFFSGEGGPTISYEQYF.

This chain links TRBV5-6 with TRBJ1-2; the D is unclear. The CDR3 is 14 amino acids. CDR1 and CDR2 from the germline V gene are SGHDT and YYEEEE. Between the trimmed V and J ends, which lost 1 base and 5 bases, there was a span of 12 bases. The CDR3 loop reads CASSLRAGRYGYTF. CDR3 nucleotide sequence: TGTGCCAGCAGCTTGCGGGCAGGACGGTATGGCTACACCTTC.

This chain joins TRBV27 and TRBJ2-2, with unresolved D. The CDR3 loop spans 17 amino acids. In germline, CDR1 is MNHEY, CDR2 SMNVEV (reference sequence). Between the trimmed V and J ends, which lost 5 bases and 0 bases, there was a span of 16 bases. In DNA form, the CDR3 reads TGTGCCAGCAGTCCCCGTTTGATGTTCGCGAACACCGGGGAGCTGTTTTTT. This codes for CASSPRLMFANTGELFF.

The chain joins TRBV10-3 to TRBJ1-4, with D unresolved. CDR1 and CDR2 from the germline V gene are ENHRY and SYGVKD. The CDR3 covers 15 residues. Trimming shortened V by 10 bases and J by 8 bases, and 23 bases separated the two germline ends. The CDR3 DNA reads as TGTGCCACCGGGGAAGGATCTGCTACGAGAGAAAAACTGTTTTTT. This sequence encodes CATGEGSATREKLFF.

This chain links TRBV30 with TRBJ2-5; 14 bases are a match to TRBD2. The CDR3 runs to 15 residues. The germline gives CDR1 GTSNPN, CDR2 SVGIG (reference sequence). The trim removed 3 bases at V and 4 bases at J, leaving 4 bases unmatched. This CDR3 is CAWRQGTSGRETQYF. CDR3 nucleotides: TGTGCCTGGAGGCAAGGGACTAGCGGGAGAGAGACCCAGTACTTC.

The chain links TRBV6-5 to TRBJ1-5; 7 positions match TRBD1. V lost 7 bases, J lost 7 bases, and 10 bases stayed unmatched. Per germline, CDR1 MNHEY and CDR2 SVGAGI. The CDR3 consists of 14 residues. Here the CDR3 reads CASNFGQAWQPQHF. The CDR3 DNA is TGTGCCAGCAACTTCGGACAGGCATGGCAGCCCCAGCATTTT.

The CDR3 bases are TGTGCCTGGAGAGCTCTAGGCACAGATACGCAGTATTTT. This codes for CAWRALGTDTQYF. V gene TRBV30 combines with J gene TRBJ2-3; unclear D gene. The CDR3 has 13 residues. The V end was cut by 3 bases, the J end by 1 base, with 8 bases between. Germline assignment: CDR1 GTSNPN and CDR2 SVGIG (reference sequence). The full variable domain, with the rest looked up from reference TRBV30 and TRBJ2-3, is SQTIHQWPATLVQPVGSPLSLECTVEGTSNPNLYWYRQAAGRGLQLLFYSVGIGQISSEVPQNLSASRPQDRQFILSSKKLLLSDSGFYLCAWRALGTDTQYFGPGTRLTVL.

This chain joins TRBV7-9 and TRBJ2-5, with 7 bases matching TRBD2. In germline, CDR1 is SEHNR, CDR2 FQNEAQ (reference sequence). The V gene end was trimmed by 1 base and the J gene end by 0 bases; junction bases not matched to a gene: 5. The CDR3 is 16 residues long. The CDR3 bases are TGTGCCAGCAGCTTAGGCGCGGGGGAGAACCAAGAGACCCAGTACTTC. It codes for CASSLGAGENQETQYF.

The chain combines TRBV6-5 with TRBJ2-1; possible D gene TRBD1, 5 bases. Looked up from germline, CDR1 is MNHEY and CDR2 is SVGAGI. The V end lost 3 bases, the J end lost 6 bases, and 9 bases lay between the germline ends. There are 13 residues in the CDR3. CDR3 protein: CASSYGRVNEQFF. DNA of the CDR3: TGTGCCAGCAGTTATGGCAGGGTCAATGAGCAGTTCTTC.

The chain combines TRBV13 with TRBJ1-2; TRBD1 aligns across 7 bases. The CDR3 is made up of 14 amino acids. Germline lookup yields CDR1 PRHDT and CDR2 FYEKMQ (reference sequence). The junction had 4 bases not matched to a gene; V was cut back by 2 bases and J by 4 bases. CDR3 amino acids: CASSLQGEFYGYTF. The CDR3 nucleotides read TGTGCCAGCAGCTTACAGGGGGAGTTCTATGGCTACACCTTC.